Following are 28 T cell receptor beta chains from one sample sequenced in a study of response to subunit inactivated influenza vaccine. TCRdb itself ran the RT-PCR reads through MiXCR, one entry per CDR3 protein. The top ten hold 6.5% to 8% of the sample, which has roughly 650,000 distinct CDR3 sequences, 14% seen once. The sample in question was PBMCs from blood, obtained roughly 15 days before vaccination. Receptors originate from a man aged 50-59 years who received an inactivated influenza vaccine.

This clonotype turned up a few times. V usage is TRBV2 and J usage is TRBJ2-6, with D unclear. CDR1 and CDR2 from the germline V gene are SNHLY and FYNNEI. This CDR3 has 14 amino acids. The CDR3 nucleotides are TGTGTCGTCGGGCAGAGCTCTGGGGCCAACGTCCTGACTTTC. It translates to CVVGQSSGANVLTF.

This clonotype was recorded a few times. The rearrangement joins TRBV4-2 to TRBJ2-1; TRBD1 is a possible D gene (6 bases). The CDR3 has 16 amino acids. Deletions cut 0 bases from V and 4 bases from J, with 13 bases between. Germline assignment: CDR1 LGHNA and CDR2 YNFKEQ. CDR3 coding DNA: TGTGCCAGCAGCCAAGATCACGCACAGGGATACAATGAGCAGTTCTTC. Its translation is CASSQDHAQGYNEQFF.

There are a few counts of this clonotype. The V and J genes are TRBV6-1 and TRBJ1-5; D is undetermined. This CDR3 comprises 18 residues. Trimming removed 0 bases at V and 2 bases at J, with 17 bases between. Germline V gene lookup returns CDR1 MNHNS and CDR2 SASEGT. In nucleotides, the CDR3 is TGTGCCAGCAGTGAAGCGAGTCGAGGTTCGCAGGGCAATCAGCCCCAGCATTTT. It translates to CASSEASRGSQGNQPQHF.

CDR3 residues: CAWGRAGNEQFF. The CDR3 nucleotides are TGTGCCTGGGGGCGCGCCGGGAATGAGCAGTTCTTC. The chain employs TRBV30 and TRBJ2-1; no firm D call. The CDR3 sequence is 12 residues long. The germline gives CDR1 GTSNPN, CDR2 SVGIG (reference sequence). V was pared by 5 bases and J by 7 bases, with 12 bases between.

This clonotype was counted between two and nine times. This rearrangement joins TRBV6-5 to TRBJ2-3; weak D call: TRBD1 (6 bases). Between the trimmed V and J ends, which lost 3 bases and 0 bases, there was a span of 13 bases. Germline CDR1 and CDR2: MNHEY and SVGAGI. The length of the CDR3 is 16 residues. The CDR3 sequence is CASSYSDSPSTDTQYF. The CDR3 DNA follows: TGTGCCAGCAGTTATTCGGACAGTCCTAGCACAGATACGCAGTATTTT.

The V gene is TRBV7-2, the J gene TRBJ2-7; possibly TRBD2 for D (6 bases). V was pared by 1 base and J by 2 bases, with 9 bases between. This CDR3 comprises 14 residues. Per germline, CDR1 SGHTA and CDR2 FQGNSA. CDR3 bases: TGTGCCAGCAGCTTAGTTGGGACTGCCTACGAGCAGTACTTC. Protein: CASSLVGTAYEQYF.

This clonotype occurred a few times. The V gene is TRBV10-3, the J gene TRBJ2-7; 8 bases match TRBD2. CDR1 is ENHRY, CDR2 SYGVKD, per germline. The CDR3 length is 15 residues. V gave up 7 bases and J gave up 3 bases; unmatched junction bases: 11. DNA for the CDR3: TGTGCCATCAAGGGTTCAAGCGGGGGACTCTACGAGCAGTACTTC. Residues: CAIKGSSGGLYEQYF.

In DNA, the CDR3 is TGTGCCAGCAGCCCCTCTAGGGCCGTGAACACTGAAGCTTTCTTT. Its translation: CASSPSRAVNTEAFF. The rearrangement uses TRBV3-1 and TRBJ1-1; no reliable D call. The CDR3 runs to 15 residues. Trimming removed 4 bases from V and 0 bases from J, with 12 bases in between. Germline CDR1 is LGHDT and CDR2 is YNNKEL (reference sequence). Variable domain in full (rest from reference TRBV3-1 and TRBJ1-1): DTAVSQTPKYLVTQMGNDKSIKCEQNLGHDTMYWYKQDSKKFLKIMFSYNNKELIINETVPNRFSPKSPDKAHLNLHINSLELGDSAVYFCASSPSRAVNTEAFFGQGTRLTVV.

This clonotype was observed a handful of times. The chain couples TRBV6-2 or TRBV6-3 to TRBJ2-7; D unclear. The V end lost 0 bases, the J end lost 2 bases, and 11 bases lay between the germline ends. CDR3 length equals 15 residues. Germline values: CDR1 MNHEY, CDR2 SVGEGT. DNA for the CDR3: TGTGCCAGCAGTTACTCCCGGGCCTCCACCTACGAGCAGTACTTC. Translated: CASSYSRASTYEQYF.

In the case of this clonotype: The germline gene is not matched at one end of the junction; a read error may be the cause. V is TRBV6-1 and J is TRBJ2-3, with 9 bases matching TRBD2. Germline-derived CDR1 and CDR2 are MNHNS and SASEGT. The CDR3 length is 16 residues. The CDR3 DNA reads TGTGCCACCAGTGAAGCGGGAGGCCCGGGTGGAGATACGCAGTATTTT. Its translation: CATSEAGGPGGDTQYF.

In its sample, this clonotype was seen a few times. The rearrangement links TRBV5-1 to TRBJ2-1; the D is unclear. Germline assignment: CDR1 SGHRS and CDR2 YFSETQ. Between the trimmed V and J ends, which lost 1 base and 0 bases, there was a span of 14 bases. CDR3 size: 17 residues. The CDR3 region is CASSLSGHLSSYNEQFF. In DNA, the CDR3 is TGCGCCAGCAGCTTGTCTGGGCATCTAAGCTCCTACAATGAGCAGTTCTTC.

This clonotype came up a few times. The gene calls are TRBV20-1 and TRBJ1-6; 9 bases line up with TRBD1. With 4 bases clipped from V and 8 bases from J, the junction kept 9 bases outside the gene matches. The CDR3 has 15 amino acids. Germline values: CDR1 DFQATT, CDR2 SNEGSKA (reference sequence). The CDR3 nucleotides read TGCAGTGCTAAAGGGCCCCGGGACAGGGATTCACCCCTCCACTTT. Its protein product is CSAKGPRDRDSPLHF.

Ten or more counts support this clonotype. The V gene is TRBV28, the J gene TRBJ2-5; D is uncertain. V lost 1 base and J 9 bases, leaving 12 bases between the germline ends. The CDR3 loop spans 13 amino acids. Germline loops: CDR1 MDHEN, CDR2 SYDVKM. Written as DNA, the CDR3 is TGTGCCAGCAGTTTATCTGAACGAGTACCCCAGTACTTC. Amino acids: CASSLSERVPQYF.

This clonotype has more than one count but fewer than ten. CDR3 DNA: TGTGCCAGCAGGCGGACAGGGTCGTCAGAGACCCAGTACTTC. Translated: CASRRTGSSETQYF. The chain recombines TRBV7-2 with TRBJ2-5, with 8 bases lining up with TRBD1. The J segment lost 4 bases and the V segment lost 6 bases, leaving 7 bases of the junction unmatched. Germline lookup yields CDR1 SGHTA and CDR2 FQGNSA. There are 14 residues in the CDR3.

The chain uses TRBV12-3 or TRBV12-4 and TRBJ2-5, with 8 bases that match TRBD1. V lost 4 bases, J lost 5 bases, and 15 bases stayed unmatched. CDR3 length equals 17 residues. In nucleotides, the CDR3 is TGTGCCAGCAGTTCGACCCGACAGGGGACGTATGCGGAGACCCAGTACTTC. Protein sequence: CASSSTRQGTYAETQYF.

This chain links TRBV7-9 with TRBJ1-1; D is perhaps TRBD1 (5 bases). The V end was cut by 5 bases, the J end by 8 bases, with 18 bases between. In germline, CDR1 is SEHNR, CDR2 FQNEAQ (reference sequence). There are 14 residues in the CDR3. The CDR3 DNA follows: TGTGCCAGCAGCGGTATCCGGGACCCCGGCGAAGCTTTCTTT. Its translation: CASSGIRDPGEAFF. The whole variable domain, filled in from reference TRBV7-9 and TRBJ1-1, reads DTGVSQNPRHKITKRGQNVTFRCDPISEHNRLYWYRQTLGQGPEFLTYFQNEAQLEKSRLLSDRFSAERPKGSFSTLEIQRTEQGDSAMYLCASSGIRDPGEAFFGQGTRLTVV.

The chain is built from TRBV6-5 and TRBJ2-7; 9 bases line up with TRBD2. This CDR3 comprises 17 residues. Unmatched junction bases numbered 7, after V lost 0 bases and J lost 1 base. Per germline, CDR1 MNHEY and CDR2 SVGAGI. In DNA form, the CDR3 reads TGTGCCAGCAGTTACTCTCCATCGACTAGCGGATCCTACGAGCAGTACTTC. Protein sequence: CASSYSPSTSGSYEQYF.

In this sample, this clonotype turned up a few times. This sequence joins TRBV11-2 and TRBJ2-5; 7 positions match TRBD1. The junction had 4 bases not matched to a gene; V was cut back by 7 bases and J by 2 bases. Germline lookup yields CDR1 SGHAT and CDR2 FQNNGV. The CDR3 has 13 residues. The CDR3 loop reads CASKRGQQETQYF. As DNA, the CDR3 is TGTGCCAGCAAGAGGGGACAGCAAGAGACCCAGTACTTC. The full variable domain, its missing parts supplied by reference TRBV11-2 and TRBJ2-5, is EAGVAQSPRYKIIEKRQSVAFWCNPISGHATLYWYQQILGQGPKLLIQFQNNGVVDDSQLPKDRFSAERLKGVDSTLKIQPAKLEDSAVYLCASKRGQQETQYFGPGTRLLVL.

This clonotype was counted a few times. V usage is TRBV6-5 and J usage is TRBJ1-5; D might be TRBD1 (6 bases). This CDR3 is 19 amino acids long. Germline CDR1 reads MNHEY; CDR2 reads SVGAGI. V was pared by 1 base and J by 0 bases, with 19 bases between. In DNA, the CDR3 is TGTGCCAGCAGTTACTTCGAGTCCAGGGGCTTGTTTAGCAATCAGCCCCAGCATTTT. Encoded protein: CASSYFESRGLFSNQPQHF.

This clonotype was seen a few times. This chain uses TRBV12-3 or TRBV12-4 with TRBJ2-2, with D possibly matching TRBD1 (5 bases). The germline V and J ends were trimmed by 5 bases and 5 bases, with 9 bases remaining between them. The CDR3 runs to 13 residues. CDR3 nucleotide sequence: TGTGCCAGCAGTACCTACAGGACCGGGGAGCTGTTTTTT. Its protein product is CASSTYRTGELFF.

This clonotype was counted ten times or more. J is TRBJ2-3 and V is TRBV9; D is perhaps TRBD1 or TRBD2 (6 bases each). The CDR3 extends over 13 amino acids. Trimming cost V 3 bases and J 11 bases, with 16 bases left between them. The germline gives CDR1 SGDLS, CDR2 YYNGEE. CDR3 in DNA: TGTGCCAGCAGCGAAAGCGGAAAGGGGGGGCAGTATTTT. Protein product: CASSESGKGGQYF. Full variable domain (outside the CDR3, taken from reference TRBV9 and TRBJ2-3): DSGVTQTPKHLITATGQRVTLRCSPRSGDLSVYWYQQSLDQGLQFLIQYYNGEERAKGNILERFSAQQFPDLHSELNLSSLELGDSALYFCASSESGKGGQYFGPGTRLTVL.

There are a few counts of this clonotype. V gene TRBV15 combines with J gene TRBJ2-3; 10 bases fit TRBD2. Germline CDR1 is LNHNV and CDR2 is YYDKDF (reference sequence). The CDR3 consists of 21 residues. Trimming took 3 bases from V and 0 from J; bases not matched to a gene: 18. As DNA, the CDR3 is TGTGCCACCAGCAGCCTCCCCCTCTTAGCGGGAGGCCTCCGTAGCACAGATACGCAGTATTTT. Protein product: CATSSLPLLAGGLRSTDTQYF. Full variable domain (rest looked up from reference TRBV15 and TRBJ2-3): DAMVIQNPRYQVTQFGKPVTLSCSQTLNHNVMYWYQQKSSQAPKLLFHYYDKDFNNEADTPDNFQSRRPNTSFCFLDIRSPGLGDTAMYLCATSSLPLLAGGLRSTDTQYFGPGTRLTVL.

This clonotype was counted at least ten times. The CDR3 loop is CASSQVFRGTGDGEKLFF. The CDR3 region has the DNA TGTGCCAGCAGCCAAGTTTTTCGAGGGACAGGGGATGGTGAAAAACTGTTTTTT. The V gene is TRBV3-1, the J gene TRBJ1-4; 10 nucleotides agree with TRBD1. The CDR3 spans 18 residues. V was clipped by 1 base and J by 7 bases; unmatched bases: 12. Germline CDR1 LGHDT, CDR2 YNNKEL (reference sequence).

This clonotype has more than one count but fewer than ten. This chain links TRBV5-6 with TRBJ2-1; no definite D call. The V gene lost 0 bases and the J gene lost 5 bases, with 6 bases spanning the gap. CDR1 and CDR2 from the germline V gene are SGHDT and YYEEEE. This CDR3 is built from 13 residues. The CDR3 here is CASSLEWDNEQFF. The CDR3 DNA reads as TGTGCCAGCAGCTTGGAGTGGGACAATGAGCAGTTCTTC.

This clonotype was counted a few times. CDR3 sequence (DNA): TGTGCCAGCAGCTTAGCCACAGCACTTCCGGAACTTTCCCGTCCGGGCTACACCTTC. Translated: CASSLATALPELSRPGYTF. The chain links TRBV7-2 to TRBJ1-2; D ambiguous. The CDR3 length is 19 residues. The germline V and J ends were trimmed by 0 bases and 8 bases, with 28 bases remaining between them. The germline gives CDR1 SGHTA, CDR2 FQGNSA.

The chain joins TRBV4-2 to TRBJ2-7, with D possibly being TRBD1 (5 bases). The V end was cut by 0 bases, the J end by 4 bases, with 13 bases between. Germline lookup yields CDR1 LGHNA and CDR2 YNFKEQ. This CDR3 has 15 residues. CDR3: CASSQDAQGYYEQYF. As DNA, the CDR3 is TGTGCCAGCAGCCAAGATGCGCAGGGATATTACGAGCAGTACTTC.

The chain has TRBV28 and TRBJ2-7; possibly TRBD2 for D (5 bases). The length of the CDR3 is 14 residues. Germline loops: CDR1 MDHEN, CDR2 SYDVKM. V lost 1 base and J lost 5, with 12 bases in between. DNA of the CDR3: TGTGCCAGCAGTTTATTTACCCGGAGGAACGAGCAGTACTTC. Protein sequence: CASSLFTRRNEQYF. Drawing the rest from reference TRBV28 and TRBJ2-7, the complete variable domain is DVKVTQSSRYLVKRTGEKVFLECVQDMDHENMFWYRQDPGLGLRLIYFSYDVKMKEKGDIPEGYSVSREKKERFSLILESASTNQTSMYLCASSLFTRRNEQYFGPGTRLTVT.

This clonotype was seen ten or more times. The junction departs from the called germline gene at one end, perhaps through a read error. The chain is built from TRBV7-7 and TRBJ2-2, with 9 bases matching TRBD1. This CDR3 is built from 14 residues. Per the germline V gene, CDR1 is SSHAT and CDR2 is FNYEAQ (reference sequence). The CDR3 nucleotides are TGTGCTAGCAGGACAGGGGTGGATACCGGGGAGCTGTTTTTT. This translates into CASRTGVDTGELFF.